Below, 26 T cell receptor beta chains from the same sample are listed, as sequenced in a study of OX40 agonist ivuxolimab in advanced cancers. Data came from immunoSEQ multiplex PCR; TCRdb stores just in-frame clones and leaves some out. The table shows 50,000 to 60,000 clones, with roughly nine tenths occurring only once. The sequencing here drew on CD4+ or CD8+ T cells sorted from blood, taken in a trial of the OX40 agonist ivuxolimab. The receptors derive from an adult with an advanced solid tumor such as melanoma, head and neck, liver or kidney cancer.

The V call is TRBV7-2, the J call TRBJ2-7; D gene ambiguous. V was pared by 4 bases and J by 2 bases, with 12 bases between. Germline CDR1 reads SGHTA; CDR2 reads FQGNSA. The length of the CDR3 is 14 residues. The DNA for the CDR3 is TGTGCCAGCAGCTACGGCGCCAGCCCCTACGAGCAGTACTTC. Its protein product is CASSYGASPYEQYF. The full variable domain, completed using reference TRBV7-2 and TRBJ2-7, is GAGVSQSPSNKVTEKGKDVELRCDPISGHTALYWYRQSLGQGLEFLIYFQGNSAPDKSGLPSDRFSAERTGGSVSTLTIQRTQQEDSAVYLCASSYGASPYEQYFGPGTRLTVT.

The chain is built from TRBV4-2 and TRBJ2-3, with a tentative D call TRBD1 (6 bases). CDR3 length: 15 amino acids. V was trimmed by 1 base and J by 6 bases, leaving 14 bases between them. The germline V gene has CDR1 LGHNA and CDR2 YNFKEQ. The CDR3 sequence: CASSQGGLAEDTQYF. In DNA form, the CDR3 reads TGTGCCAGCAGCCAAGGGGGGCTAGCAGAGGATACGCAGTATTTT.

The chain employs TRBV6-7 and TRBJ2-7, with 7 bases that match TRBD2. TRBV6-7 carries the ORF label, with uncertain function. The CDR3 extends over 12 amino acids. CDR3 nucleotide sequence: TGTGCCAGCAGTTATCCACTCCAGCGGGATGTTGTC. Protein product: CASSYPLQRDVV.

The CDR3 region has the DNA TGTGCCAGCAGCCCCGGGGGAATGCTAGCGCGCACAGATACGCAGTATTTT. This translates into CASSPGGMLARTDTQYF. The chain has TRBV11-3 and TRBJ2-3; maybe TRBD2 (6 bases). Trimming took 5 bases from V and 1 from J, leaving 19 bases between them. The CDR3 covers 17 residues. The germline gives CDR1 SGHNT, CDR2 YENEEA.

The chain combines TRBV9 with TRBJ2-4; D might be TRBD1 (5 bases). CDR1 is SGDLS and CDR2 is YYNGEE in the germline V gene. Deletions cut 0 bases from V and 1 base from J, with 11 bases between. CDR3 length: 16 residues. CDR3 bases: TGTGCCAGCAGCGTAGATCCAGGGTCCGCCAAAAACATTCAGTACTTC. The encoded protein is CASSVDPGSAKNIQYF.

This sequence joins TRBV28 and TRBJ2-7; D uncertain. This CDR3 has 14 residues. From germline, CDR1 is MDHEN and CDR2 SYDVKM. V lost 6 bases and J 0 bases, leaving 12 bases between the germline ends. The chain's CDR3 is CASSAPVSSYEQYF. CDR3 sequence (DNA): TGTGCCAGCAGCGCTCCTGTGAGCTCCTACGAGCAGTACTTC.

The chain is built from TRBV10-3 and TRBJ2-2; 7 nucleotides match TRBD1. Germline CDR1 ENHRY, CDR2 SYGVKD. Trimming at V came to 7 bases and at J to 6 bases, leaving 8 bases not matched to a gene. This CDR3 is built from 14 residues. The CDR3 reads CAITQGVPAGELFF. In DNA form, the CDR3 reads TGTGCCATCACCCAGGGGGTACCGGCCGGGGAGCTGTTTTTT.

This rearrangement joins TRBV5-4 to TRBJ1-2; 9 positions agree with TRBD1. This CDR3 region has 15 residues. The V segment lost 6 bases and the J segment 5 bases; nucleotides outside the gene matches: 11. The germline CDR1 and CDR2 sequences are SGHNT and YYREEE (reference sequence). CDR3 in DNA: TGTGCCAGCACCTCCGGGACAGGGACGTCTTATGGCTACACCTTC. Protein: CASTSGTGTSYGYTF.

This chain connects TRBV7-2 to TRBJ2-1; no definite D call. The CDR3 totals 13 residues. The V gene lost 5 bases and the J gene lost 7 bases, with 12 bases spanning the gap. Germline V lookup: CDR1 SGHTA, CDR2 FQGNSA. CDR3 residues: CASSPERWNEQFF. The CDR3 region has the DNA TGTGCCAGCAGCCCAGAGCGCTGGAATGAGCAGTTCTTC.

The genes are TRBV7-9 and TRBJ2-1; 9 bases match TRBD2. Germline V gives CDR1 SEHNR, CDR2 FQNEAQ (reference sequence). The CDR3 runs 18 residues. Trimming cost V 3 bases and J 4 bases; bases outside gene matches: 13. The CDR3 DNA reads TGTGCCAGCAGCTTCCGGAGAGTTCTAGCGGGAATATACAATGAGCAGTTCTTC. Its protein product is CASSFRRVLAGIYNEQFF.

This sequence joins TRBV5-1 and TRBJ1-4, with unresolved D. The germline V gene has CDR1 SGHRS and CDR2 YFSETQ. This CDR3 is 14 amino acids long. V was trimmed by 0 bases and J by 5 bases, leaving 8 bases between them. In DNA form, the CDR3 reads TGCGCCAGCAGCTTGGCCGGACCGAATGAAAAACTGTTTTTT. It translates to CASSLAGPNEKLFF.

The rearrangement uses TRBV6-5 and TRBJ2-3; D not certain. The CDR3 has 15 residues. Germline-derived CDR1 and CDR2 are MNHEY and SVGAGI. V lost 6 bases, J lost 1 base, and 14 bases lay in between. In nucleotides, the CDR3 is TGTGCCAGCAGGACCACCTCCCGGGGCACAGATACGCAGTATTTT. This gives the protein CASRTTSRGTDTQYF.

V gene TRBV7-2 combines with J gene TRBJ2-5; D not resolved. Germline loops: CDR1 SGHTA, CDR2 FQGNSA. V gave up 5 bases and J gave up 5 bases, with 6 bases separating them. This CDR3 spans 11 amino acids. CDR3 DNA sequence: TGTGCCAGCAGCATGCGGGAGACCCAGTACTTC. Protein: CASSMRETQYF. Complete variable domain (other parts from reference TRBV7-2 and TRBJ2-5): GAGVSQSPSNKVTEKGKDVELRCDPISGHTALYWYRQSLGQGLEFLIYFQGNSAPDKSGLPSDRFSAERTGGSVSTLTIQRTQQEDSAVYLCASSMRETQYFGPGTRLLVL.

J is TRBJ2-7 and V is TRBV28, with a tentative D call TRBD2 (6 bases). Germline V lookup: CDR1 MDHEN, CDR2 SYDVKM. Trimming shortened V by 7 bases and J by 3 bases, and 13 bases separated the two germline ends. The CDR3 runs 13 residues. The CDR3 loop is CASNPGRYYEQYF. The DNA of the CDR3 is TGTGCCAGCAACCCAGGGAGGTACTACGAGCAGTACTTC.

The chain employs TRBV5-1 and TRBJ2-5; D assignment may be TRBD1 or TRBD2 (6 bases each). There are 16 residues in the CDR3. CDR1 and CDR2 (germline): SGHRS, YFSETQ. V was cut by 4 bases and J by 5 bases, with 21 bases left in between. CDR3 nucleotides: TGCGCCAGCAGCGGTTCGGGGGCCAGGGAAGGGGAGACCCAGTACTTC. This sequence encodes CASSGSGAREGETQYF. Filled out from reference TRBV5-1 and TRBJ2-5, the complete variable domain reads KAGVTQTPRYLIKTRGQQVTLSCSPISGHRSVSWYQQTPGQGLQFLFEYFSETQRNKGNFPGRFSGRQFSNSRSEMNVSTLELGDSALYLCASSGSGAREGETQYFGPGTRLLVL.

The chain couples TRBV14 to TRBJ1-3; no firm D call. Germline lookup yields CDR1 SGHDN and CDR2 FVKESK. V shed 3 bases and J shed 3 bases, with 6 bases lying between them. There are 13 residues in the CDR3. CDR3 sequence reads: CASSHASGNTIYF. CDR3 DNA: TGTGCCAGCAGCCACGCCAGTGGAAACACCATATATTTT.

The V gene is TRBV11-2, the J gene TRBJ2-7; the D gene is possibly TRBD1 (5 bases). Germline CDR1 reads SGHAT; CDR2 reads FQNNGV. The CDR3 is 15 residues long. Between the trimmed V and J ends, which lost 1 base and 3 bases, there was a span of 13 bases. The CDR3 DNA reads TGTGCCAGCAGCTTAGGAACCAGGGTGAACTACGAGCAGTACTTC. It specifies CASSLGTRVNYEQYF.

This clone was found a few times. CDR3 sequence reads: CASSPGLRNTQYF. CDR3 DNA sequence: TGCGCCAGCAGCCCGGGGCTGAGGAATACGCAGTATTTT. V gene TRBV4-3 combines with J gene TRBJ2-3; D tentatively fits TRBD1 or TRBD2 (5 bases each). In germline, CDR1 is LGHNA, CDR2 YSLEER. This CDR3 comprises 13 residues. Trimming pared 4 bases from V and 7 bases from J, leaving 12 bases between.

V usage is TRBV27 and J usage is TRBJ2-7, with D perhaps matching TRBD1 (6 bases). The germline V gene encodes CDR1 MNHEY and CDR2 SMNVEV (reference sequence). The CDR3 length is 14 residues. Trimming pared 4 bases from V and 3 bases from J, leaving 13 bases between. The CDR3 here is CASSSPSRGYEQYF. The CDR3 coding sequence is TGTGCCAGCAGTTCCCCTAGCAGGGGCTACGAGCAGTACTTC.

This chain joins TRBV14 and TRBJ2-5; 9 bases match TRBD1. This CDR3 has 20 amino acids. The germline V gene encodes CDR1 SGHDN and CDR2 FVKESK. V gave up 1 base and J gave up 5 bases; unmatched junction bases: 20. This CDR3 is CASSQVRGVGYRGQRETQYF. DNA of the CDR3: TGTGCCAGCAGCCAAGTTCGTGGGGTCGGGTACAGGGGGCAGCGGGAGACCCAGTACTTC.

This chain joins TRBV18 and TRBJ1-5, with a possible D match to TRBD1 (5 bases). CDR1 is KGHSH, CDR2 LQKENI, per germline. The germline V and J ends were trimmed by 2 bases and 7 bases, with 18 bases remaining between them. CDR3 length: 16 residues. For the CDR3, the DNA is TGTGCCAGCTCACCATCTCTAACCGGGGCGGGACAGCCCCAGCATTTT. It translates to CASSPSLTGAGQPQHF.

The chain uses TRBV5-4 and TRBJ2-5; TRBD2 aligns across 9 bases. The CDR3 is 15 residues long. V trimming: 4 bases; J trimming: 0 bases; junction bases outside the gene matches: 4. Germline V lookup: CDR1 SGHNT, CDR2 YYREEE (reference sequence). The CDR3 sequence is CASSTGLANQETQYF. The CDR3 bases are TGTGCCAGCAGCACGGGACTAGCCAACCAAGAGACCCAGTACTTC.

The chain uses TRBV6-5 and TRBJ1-1; 9 bases are a match to TRBD1. The V segment lost 5 bases and the J segment 4 bases; nucleotides outside the gene matches: 8. Germline V gives CDR1 MNHEY, CDR2 SVGAGI. This CDR3 is built from 15 residues. This CDR3 reads CASSPLQGAATEAFF. The CDR3 DNA sequence: TGTGCCAGCAGTCCTCTACAGGGGGCGGCCACTGAAGCTTTCTTT.

The V gene is TRBV16, the J gene TRBJ2-5, with D maybe TRBD1 (5 bases). Germline loops: CDR1 KGHSY, CDR2 FQNENV. There are 15 residues in the CDR3. The V end lost 4 bases, the J end lost 0 bases, and 12 bases lay between the germline ends. The CDR3 DNA reads TGTGCCAGCAGCCCTCTGGGGCCCGACCAAGAGACCCAGTACTTC. It specifies CASSPLGPDQETQYF. Variable domain in full (rest from reference TRBV16 and TRBJ2-5): GEEVAQTPKHLVRGEGQKAKLYCAPIKGHSYVFWYQQVLKNEFKFLISFQNENVFDETGMPKERFSAKCLPNSPCSLEIQATKLEDSAVYFCASSPLGPDQETQYFGPGTRLLVL.

This clone has only one observation. V usage is TRBV19 and J usage is TRBJ2-3; no definite D call. There are 14 residues in the CDR3. Germline CDR1 and CDR2: LNHDA and SQIVND (reference sequence). Trimming took 1 base from V and 2 from J, leaving 7 bases between them. CDR3 sequence (DNA): TGTGCCAGTAGTATAGCCAGAGACACAGATACGCAGTATTTT. This gives the protein CASSIARDTDTQYF.

The CDR3 reads CASSSWDSYYNEQFF. DNA for the CDR3: TGTGCCAGCAGTTCCTGGGACAGCTATTACAATGAGCAGTTCTTC. This sequence joins TRBV27 and TRBJ2-1; 7 positions agree with TRBD1. Trimming cost V 4 bases and J 4 bases; bases outside gene matches: 7. Germline-derived CDR1 and CDR2 are MNHEY and SMNVEV (reference sequence). The CDR3 loop spans 15 amino acids.